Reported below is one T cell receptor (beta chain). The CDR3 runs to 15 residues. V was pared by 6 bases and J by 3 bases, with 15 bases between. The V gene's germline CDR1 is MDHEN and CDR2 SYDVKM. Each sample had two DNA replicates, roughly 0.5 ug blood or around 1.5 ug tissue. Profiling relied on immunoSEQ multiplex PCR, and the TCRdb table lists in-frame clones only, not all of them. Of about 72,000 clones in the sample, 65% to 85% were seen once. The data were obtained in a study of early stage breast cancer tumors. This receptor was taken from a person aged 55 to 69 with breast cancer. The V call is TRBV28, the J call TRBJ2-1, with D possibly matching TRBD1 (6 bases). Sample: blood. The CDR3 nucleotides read TGTGCCAGCAGCCATCCCCAGGGGAACTACAATGAGCAGTTCTTC. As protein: CASSHPQGNYNEQFF.